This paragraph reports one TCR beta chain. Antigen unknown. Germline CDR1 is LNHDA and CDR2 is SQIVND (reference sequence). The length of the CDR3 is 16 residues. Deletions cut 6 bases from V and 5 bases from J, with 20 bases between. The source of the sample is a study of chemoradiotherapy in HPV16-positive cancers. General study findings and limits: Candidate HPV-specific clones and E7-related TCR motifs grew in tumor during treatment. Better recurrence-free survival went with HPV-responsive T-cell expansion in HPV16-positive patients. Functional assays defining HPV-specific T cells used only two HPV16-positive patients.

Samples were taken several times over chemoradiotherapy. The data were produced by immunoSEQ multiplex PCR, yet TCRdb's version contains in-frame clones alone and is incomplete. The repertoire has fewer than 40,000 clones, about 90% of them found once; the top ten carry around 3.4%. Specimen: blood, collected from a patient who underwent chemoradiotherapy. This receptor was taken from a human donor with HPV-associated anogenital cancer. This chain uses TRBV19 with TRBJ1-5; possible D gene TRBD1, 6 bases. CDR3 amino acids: CASRRTVASGDQPQHF. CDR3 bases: TGTGCCAGTAGACGGACAGTTGCCTCTGGGGATCAGCCCCAGCATTTT.